Given below is one TCR beta chain in context. This record comes from a study of human T cells and chemical hapten exposure. Across the whole study: Sensitization was performed using 2% DPC on an approximately 2 cm by approximately 2 cm upper inner arm skin site.

This CDR3 comprises 14 residues. CDR1 and CDR2 (germline): MNHEY, SVGAGI. Trimming took 9 bases from V and 0 from J, leaving 14 bases between them. TCRdb processed the RACE reads anew with MiXCR; each CDR3 protein has one entry. The table shows 65,000 to 95,000 distinct CDR3 sequences, with more than 6.5% occurring only once. Time point described: patch test 2, 6 weeks after DPC sensitization. This sample's treatment: therapeutic diphenylcyclopropenone sensitization with weekly scalp DPC. The chain couples TRBV6-5 to TRBJ1-1; perhaps TRBD1 as D (5 bases). This clonotype was sampled from a woman aged 25 to 39 with alopecia areata. Some clones in this sample may be carry-over from other donors' samples. Material: whole blood, obtained in connection with sensitization to the hapten diphenylcyclopropenone (DPC). CDR3 bases: TGTGCCAGTGGTGGGGGACGGTTGAACACTGAAGCTTTCTTT. Encoded protein: CASGGGRLNTEAFF.